The sequence of this T cell receptor beta chain was determined in a study of shared clonotypes between healthy human individuals. About the research overall: Ranging from 18 to 49 in age, donors were a couple of women and three men. Study-level points and caveats: Sharing across a handful of donors was seen in 4% to 5.5% of naive CD4 clonotypes.

For this clone: Its antigen is as yet unknown.

The table came from immunoSEQ multiplex PCR; TCRdb's copy has only in-frame clones and leaves some out. Of about a million clones listed, roughly 75% are singletons. From germline, CDR1 is MNHEY and CDR2 SVGAGI. This CDR3 is built from 13 residues. Germline trimming cut 6 bases from V and 8 bases from J; bases unmatched to any gene: 7. Input material: memory CD4+ T cells sorted from blood. Documented subset: CD45RA-negative fraction. This rearrangement joins TRBV6-5 to TRBJ1-2, with 9 nucleotides matching TRBD1. This sequence was found in a man in his late teens or twenties in good health. CDR3 sequence (DNA): TGTGCCAGCAGACTCGGACAGGGGAACGGCTACACCTTC. This sequence encodes CASRLGQGNGYTF.